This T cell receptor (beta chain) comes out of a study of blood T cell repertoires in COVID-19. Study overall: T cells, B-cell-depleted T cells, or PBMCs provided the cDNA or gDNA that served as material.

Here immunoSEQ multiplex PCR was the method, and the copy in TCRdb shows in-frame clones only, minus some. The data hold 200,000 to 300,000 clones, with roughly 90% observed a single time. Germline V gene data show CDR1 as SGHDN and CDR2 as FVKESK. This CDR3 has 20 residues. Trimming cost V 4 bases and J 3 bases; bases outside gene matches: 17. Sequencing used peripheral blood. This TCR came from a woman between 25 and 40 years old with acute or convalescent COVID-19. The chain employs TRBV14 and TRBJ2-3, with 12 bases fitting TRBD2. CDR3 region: CASSRPATSSGRAITDTQYF. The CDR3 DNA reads TGTGCCAGCAGCCGACCCGCCACTTCTAGCGGGAGGGCCATTACAGATACGCAGTATTTT.